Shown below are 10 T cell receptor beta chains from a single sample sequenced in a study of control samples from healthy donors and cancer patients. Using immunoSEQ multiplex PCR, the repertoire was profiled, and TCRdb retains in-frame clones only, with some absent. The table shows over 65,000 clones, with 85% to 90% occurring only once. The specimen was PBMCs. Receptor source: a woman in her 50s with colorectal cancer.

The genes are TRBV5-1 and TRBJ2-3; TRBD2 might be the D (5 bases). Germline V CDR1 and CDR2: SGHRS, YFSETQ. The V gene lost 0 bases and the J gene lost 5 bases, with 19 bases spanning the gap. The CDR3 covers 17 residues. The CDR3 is CASSLEAVRIQGDTQYF. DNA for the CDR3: TGCGCCAGCAGCTTGGAAGCGGTCAGGATTCAAGGAGATACGCAGTATTTT.

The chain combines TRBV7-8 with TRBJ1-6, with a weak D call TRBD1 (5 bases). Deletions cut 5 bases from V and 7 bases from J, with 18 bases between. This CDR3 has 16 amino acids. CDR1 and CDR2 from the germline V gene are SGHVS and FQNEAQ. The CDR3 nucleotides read TGTGCCAGCAGCCGCGTTTTTCAGGGAAAAAATTCACCCCTCCACTTT. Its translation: CASSRVFQGKNSPLHF.

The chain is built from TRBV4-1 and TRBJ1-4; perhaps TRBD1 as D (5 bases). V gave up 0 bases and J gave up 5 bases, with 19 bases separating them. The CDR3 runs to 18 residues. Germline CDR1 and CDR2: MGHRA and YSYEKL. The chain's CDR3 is CASSQEALTARSNEKLFF. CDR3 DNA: TGCGCCAGCAGCCAAGAGGCCCTGACAGCCCGCTCAAATGAAAAACTGTTTTTT.

Here the CDR3 reads CASSIDAGNTGELFF. The CDR3 region has the DNA TGTGCCAGTAGTATAGATGCGGGAAACACCGGGGAGCTGTTTTTT. The chain joins TRBV19 to TRBJ2-2; TRBD2 is a possible D gene (6 bases). V was shortened by 0 bases and J by 2 bases, with 7 bases between the two germline ends. Germline CDR1 LNHDA, CDR2 SQIVND (reference sequence). The CDR3 has 15 amino acids.

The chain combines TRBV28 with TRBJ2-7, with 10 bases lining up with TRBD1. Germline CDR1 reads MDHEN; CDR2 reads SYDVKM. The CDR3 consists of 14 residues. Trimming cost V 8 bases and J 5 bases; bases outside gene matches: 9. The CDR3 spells CASGSLGTGDEQYV. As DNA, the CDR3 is TGTGCCAGCGGATCCCTCGGGACAGGGGACGAGCAGTACGTC.

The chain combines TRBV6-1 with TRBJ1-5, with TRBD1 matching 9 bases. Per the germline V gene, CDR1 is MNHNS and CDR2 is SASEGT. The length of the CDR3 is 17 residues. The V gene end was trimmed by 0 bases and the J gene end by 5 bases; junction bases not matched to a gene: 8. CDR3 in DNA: TGTGCCAGCAGTGAAGCAGGAGGGACAGGGATCGATCAGCCCCAGCATTTT. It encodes CASSEAGGTGIDQPQHF.

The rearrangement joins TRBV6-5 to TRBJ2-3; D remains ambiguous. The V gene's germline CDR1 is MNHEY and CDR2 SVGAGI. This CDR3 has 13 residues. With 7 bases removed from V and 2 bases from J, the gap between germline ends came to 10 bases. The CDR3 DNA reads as TGTGCCAGCAATGCGTTCACCACAGATACGCAGTATTTT. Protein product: CASNAFTTDTQYF.

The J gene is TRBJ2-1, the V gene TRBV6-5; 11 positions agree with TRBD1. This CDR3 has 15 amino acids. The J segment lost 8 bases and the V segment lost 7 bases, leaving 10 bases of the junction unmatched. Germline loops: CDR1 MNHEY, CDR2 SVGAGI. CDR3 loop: CASTRPGTGGYEQFF. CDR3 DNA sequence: TGTGCCAGCACCCGACCCGGGACAGGGGGATATGAGCAGTTCTTC.

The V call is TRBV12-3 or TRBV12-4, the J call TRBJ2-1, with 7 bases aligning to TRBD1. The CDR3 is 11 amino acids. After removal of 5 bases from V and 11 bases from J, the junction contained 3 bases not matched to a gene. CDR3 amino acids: CASSGTVQQFF. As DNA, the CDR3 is TGTGCCAGCAGTGGGACAGTACAGCAGTTCTTC.

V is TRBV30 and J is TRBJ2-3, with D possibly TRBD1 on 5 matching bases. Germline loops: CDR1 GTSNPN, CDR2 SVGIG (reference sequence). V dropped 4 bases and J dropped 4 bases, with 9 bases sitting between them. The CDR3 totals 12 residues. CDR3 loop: CAWKGDPDTQYF. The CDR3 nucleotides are TGTGCCTGGAAAGGGGATCCAGATACGCAGTATTTT.